This is a list of T cell receptor beta chains from one sample in a study of T cells in Graves' hyperthyroidism and ophthalmopathy. Each CDR3 protein gets one entry after TCRdb re-called the multiplex PCR reads with MiXCR. The sample has approximately 590,000 distinct CDR3 sequences; around 45% are singletons. The sample was peripheral blood or thyroid tissue (not recorded which). The receptors were sampled from a woman between 18 and 30 years old with Graves' hyperthyroidism. The CDR3 runs from the conserved cysteine through the conserved F or W. The D gene is left open where the match is weak. A clone size is listed for some rows: how often the clone was seen (once, few, many), or a class if it is expanded.

v_gene	j_gene	abundance	d_gene	CDR3aa	CDR3nt
TRBV14	TRBJ2-7	few	-	CASSPTLRQYF	TGTGCCAGCAGCCCCACACTCAGACAGTACTTC
TRBV11-2	TRBJ1-2	-	-	CASSPRSAQAYGYTF	TGTGCCAGCAGCCCCCGTTCAGCACAAGCCTATGGCTACACCTTC
TRBV10-3	TRBJ1-1	-	-	CASSNRVPEAFF	TGTGCCAGCAGCAACCGGGTACCCGAAGCTTTCTTT
TRBV7-2	TRBJ2-5	-	-	CASSFYICSARRVPETQYF	-
TRBV7-2	TRBJ2-5	-	TRBD1	CASSQGQGVLAVHQETQYF	TGTGCCAGCAGCCAGGGACAGGGGGTGTTAGCGGTACACCAAGAGACCCAGTACTTC
TRBV29-1	TRBJ1-5	-	TRBD1	CSARQGAAKEPQHF	TGCAGCGCTAGACAGGGGGCCGCAAAGGAGCCCCAGCATTTT
TRBV19	TRBJ1-6	many	TRBD1	CASSETGGNSPLHF	TGTGCCAGTAGCGAGACAGGGGGGAATTCACCCCTCCACTTT
TRBV7-2	TRBJ1-5	many	TRBD1	CASSPWTGTGNQPQHF	TGTGCCAGCAGCCCCTGGACAGGGACGGGGAATCAGCCCCAGCATTTT
TRBV24-1	TRBJ1-5	many	-	CATSGGDQPQHF	TGTGCCACCAGTGGGGGGGACCAGCCCCAGCATTTT
TRBV2	TRBJ2-5	many	TRBD2	CASSETSGSQETQYF	TGCGCCAGCAGTGAAACTAGCGGGAGCCAAGAGACCCAGTACTTC
TRBV6-5	TRBJ1-3	few	-	CASSDNSSPGNTIYF	TGTGCCAGCAGTGATAATTCTAGCCCTGGAAACACCATATATTTT
TRBV5-1	TRBJ2-7	-	TRBD1	CASSGTGGQYF	TGCGCCAGCAGCGGTACAGGGGGCCAGTACTTC
TRBV24-1	TRBJ2-5	-	TRBD1	CATSDRDSQETQYF	TGTGCCACCAGTGATAGGGACAGCCAAGAGACCCAGTACTTC
TRBV2	TRBJ1-1	many	-	CASSGAEAFF	TGTGCCAGCAGCGGAGCAGAAGCTTTCTTT
TRBV7-3	TRBJ2-3	-	-	CASSLAHSTDTQYF	TGTGCCAGCAGCCTCGCCCACAGCACAGATACGCAGTATTTT
TRBV20-1	TRBJ2-7	few	TRBD2	CSARDLAGSSYEQYF	TGCAGTGCTAGAGACCTAGCGGGTAGCTCCTACGAGCAGTACTTC
TRBV6-5	TRBJ2-5	few	-	CASSQTSQETQYF	TGTGCCAGCAGCCAAACCTCCCAAGAGACCCAGTACTTC
TRBV7-3	TRBJ2-7	few	TRBD2	CASSLEPTSASYEQYF	TGTGCCAGCAGCTTGGAACCGACTAGCGCCTCCTACGAGCAGTACTTC
TRBV7-9	TRBJ2-7	-	-	CASSQQTPSYEQYF	TGTGCCAGCAGCCAACAGACGCCGTCCTACGAGCAGTACTTC
TRBV10-3	TRBJ2-6	-	-	CASSYSLADPSGANVLTF	TGTGCCAGCAGTTACTCTTTGGCTGACCCCTCTGGGGCCAACGTCCTGACTTTC
TRBV5-1	TRBJ1-6	-	-	CASSSGPHQGDSPLHF	TGTGCCAGCAGCTCCGGTCCGCATCAAGGGGATTCACCCCTCCACTTT
TRBV29-1	TRBJ2-1	-	-	CSVDRALNEQFF	TGCAGCGTTGATCGGGCTCTCAATGAGCAGTTCTTC
TRBV29-1	TRBJ2-7	-	-	CSYSRAYEQYF	TGCAGTTACTCGAGAGCGTACGAGCAGTACTTC
TRBV10-3	TRBJ2-7	-	TRBD2	CATRTSGNYEQYF	TGTGCCACCCGGACTAGCGGGAACTACGAGCAGTACTTC
TRBV20-1	TRBJ1-6	many	-	CSARQLNSPLHF	TGCAGTGCTAGACAGTTGAATTCACCCCTCCACTTT
TRBV15	TRBJ1-2	few	-	CATSRDAGAGYTF	TGTGCCACCAGCAGAGATGCCGGGGCTGGCTACACCTTC
TRBV9	TRBJ1-5	-	-	CASSDGIGQGNQPQHF	TGTGCCAGCAGCGACGGTATCGGCCAGGGCAATCAGCCCCAGCATTTT
TRBV19	TRBJ1-4	-	-	CASSVDEPTTNEKLFF	TGTGCCAGTAGTGTCGACGAGCCAACAACTAATGAAAAACTGTTTTTT
TRBV20-1	TRBJ1-1	-	TRBD1	CSARDSGQGLNTEAFF	TGCAGTGCTAGAGATTCGGGACAGGGGTTGAACACTGAAGCTTTCTTT
TRBV7-9	TRBJ1-1	few	TRBD1	CASSLGGQGARRNTEAFF	TGTGCCAGCAGCTTGGGTGGACAGGGGGCGCGGAGGAACACTGAAGCTTTCTTT
TRBV7-9	TRBJ1-2	-	TRBD1	CAGSPGTGGRNYGYTF	TGTGCCGGCAGCCCCGGGACAGGGGGACGCAACTATGGCTACACCTTC
TRBV7-9	TRBJ1-5	many	-	CASSLAGRWLHF	TGTGCCAGCAGCTTAGCAGGACGGTGGTTGCATTTT
TRBV24-1	TRBJ2-5	-	TRBD2	CASSGGHTETQYF	TGTGCCAGCAGCGGGGGGCATACGGAGACCCAGTACTTC
TRBV2	TRBJ1-3	-	TRBD1	CASSGDRSSGNTIYF	TGTGCCAGCAGCGGGGACAGGAGCTCTGGAAACACCATATATTTT
TRBV10-1	TRBJ1-2	-	-	CANPDDYGYTF	TGCGCCAACCCGGACGACTATGGCTACACCTTC
TRBV11-2	TRBJ1-6	-	-	CASSLGVGSPLHF	TGTGCCAGCAGCTTGGGAGTGGGATCACCCCTCCACTTT
TRBV7-9	TRBJ2-7	once	-	CASSPMGSEQYF	TGTGCCAGCAGCCCCATGGGTAGCGAGCAGTACTTC
TRBV20-1	TRBJ2-7	-	TRBD2	CSARDSGLVGYEQYF	TGCAGTGCTAGAGATTCGGGACTAGTTGGCTACGAGCAGTACTTC
TRBV11-1	TRBJ1-4	-	-	CASSSHPIATTGEKLFF	TGTGCCAGCAGCTCCCATCCAATCGCAACTACCGGTGAAAAACTGTTTTTT
TRBV7-9	TRBJ2-7	-	TRBD2	CASSPRLAGNGEQYF	TGTGCCAGCAGCCCTCGACTAGCGGGAAATGGAGAGCAGTACTTC
TRBV15	TRBJ1-6	-	TRBD1	CATSSQTGAGSPLHF	TGTGCCACCAGCAGTCAGACAGGGGCAGGTTCACCCCTCCACTTT